Below, 2 T cell receptor beta chains from the same sample are listed, as sequenced in a study of blood T cell repertoires in COVID-19. This table comes from immunoSEQ multiplex PCR, and its TCRdb copy is limited to in-frame clones, with some not included. Among about 97,000 clones listed, nearly 90% were seen once. Sequenced input: peripheral blood. These receptors all stem from a man in his forties or fifties with active COVID-19.

V and J are TRBV12-3 or TRBV12-4 and TRBJ2-3, with D unresolved. V was cut by 6 bases and J by 5 bases, with 6 bases left in between. The CDR3 is 11 residues long. The DNA for the CDR3 is TGTGCCAGCAGGAGTATAGATACGCAGTATTTT. This translates into CASRSIDTQYF.

The chain joins TRBV18 to TRBJ2-3; TRBD2 might be the D (5 bases). This CDR3 has 13 residues. V lost 6 bases and J 5 bases, leaving 12 bases between the germline ends. Looked up from germline, CDR1 is KGHSH and CDR2 is LQKENI. The CDR3 loop reads CASSPRDEDTQYF. The CDR3 DNA reads as TGTGCCAGCTCCCCCCGGGATGAAGATACGCAGTATTTT.